Shown below are 21 T cell receptor beta chains from a single sample sequenced in a study of T cell responses to AZD1222 COVID-19 vaccine. Clones were read by immunoSEQ multiplex PCR, and TCRdb kept only the in-frame ones, dropping some. The data contain about 76,000 clones, over 75% of them singletons. The specimen was peripheral blood, collected on day 0 of AZD1222 vaccination. Receptor source: an adult in good health.

The chain combines TRBV3-1 (or the pseudogene TRBV3-2) with TRBJ2-7; no clear D gene. Germline CDR1 LGHDT, CDR2 YNNKEL (reference sequence). The V end was cut by 3 bases, the J end by 4 bases, with 10 bases between. This CDR3 contains 13 residues. The CDR3 is CASSQFNGYEQYV. Written as DNA, the CDR3 is TGTGCCAGCAGCCAGTTTAACGGTTACGAGCAGTACGTC.

The genes are TRBV11-1 and TRBJ1-3; no reliable D call. CDR3 length: 14 residues. Germline CDR1 and CDR2: SGHAT and FQDESV (reference sequence). V was clipped by 8 bases and J by 1 base, with 12 bases between them. Written as DNA, the CDR3 is TGTGCCAGCGCCCGGAGGGAATCTGGAAACACCATATATTTT. Protein sequence: CASARRESGNTIYF.

The V and J genes are TRBV18 and TRBJ1-6; unclear D gene. V dropped 3 bases and J dropped 9 bases, with 9 bases sitting between them. Per the germline V gene, CDR1 is KGHSH and CDR2 is LQKENI. The CDR3 runs to 13 residues. This CDR3 is CASSPDGSSPLHF. For the CDR3, the DNA is TGTGCCAGCTCACCGGATGGCTCTTCACCCCTCCACTTT.

The V gene is TRBV30, the J gene TRBJ1-5, with TRBD1 as a possible D gene (5 bases). Germline CDR1 GTSNPN, CDR2 SVGIG (reference sequence). The CDR3 has 13 amino acids. Trimming removed 2 bases at V and 6 bases at J, with 11 bases between. CDR3 in DNA: TGTGCCTGGAGTCTCCAGGGCGGTCAGCCCCAGCATTTT. Translated: CAWSLQGGQPQHF.

DNA for the CDR3: TGTGCCTGGAGTGTAGGGAGGATAGCGGTTACCTACGAGCAGTACTTC. Amino acid sequence: CAWSVGRIAVTYEQYF. The chain employs TRBV30 and TRBJ2-7; the D gene is possibly TRBD2 (6 bases). Germline V lookup: CDR1 GTSNPN, CDR2 SVGIG (reference sequence). CDR3 length: 16 residues. V was clipped by 0 bases and J by 2 bases, with 17 bases between them.

The rearrangement joins TRBV28 to TRBJ2-5, with 8 bases matching TRBD2. Germline V gene lookup returns CDR1 MDHEN and CDR2 SYDVKM. The CDR3 covers 15 residues. V gave up 5 bases and J gave up 2 bases; unmatched junction bases: 7. CDR3 sequence: CASSTPGLEQETQYF. CDR3 DNA sequence: TGTGCCAGCAGTACTCCGGGACTAGAACAAGAGACCCAGTACTTC.

The chain links TRBV19 to TRBJ2-6, with D hard to call. This CDR3 is 14 amino acids long. Per germline, CDR1 LNHDA and CDR2 SQIVND (reference sequence). The germline V and J ends were trimmed by 6 bases and 1 base, with 7 bases remaining between them. The CDR3 sequence: CASRIGSGANVLTF. The CDR3 nucleotides are TGTGCCAGTAGAATTGGTTCTGGGGCCAACGTCCTGACTTTC.

The chain carries TRBV3-1 (or the pseudogene TRBV3-2) and TRBJ1-4; TRBD1 agrees at 7 bases. With 5 bases clipped from V and 12 bases from J, the junction kept 15 bases outside the gene matches. Germline V gene data show CDR1 as LGHDT and CDR2 as YNNKEL (reference sequence). This CDR3 has 15 residues. The chain's CDR3 is CASSDMGQRKRELFF. Here the CDR3 DNA reads TGTGCCAGCAGCGACATGGGACAGAGAAAGCGGGAACTGTTTTTT.

The chain employs TRBV4-1 and TRBJ1-2; D ambiguous. The CDR3 has 15 residues. Trimming removed 1 base from V and 3 bases from J, with 12 bases in between. Germline V lookup: CDR1 MGHRA, CDR2 YSYEKL. The CDR3 DNA reads TGCGCCAGCAGCCAAGCTACAATCAGTTACTATGGCTACACCTTC. Translating it yields CASSQATISYYGYTF.

The chain joins TRBV12-3 or TRBV12-4 to TRBJ2-7; D not certain. The CDR3 consists of 13 residues. V lost 3 bases and J 3 bases, leaving 9 bases between the germline ends. The CDR3 region has the DNA TGTGCCAGCAGTTTTAATCAGGTCTACGAGCAGTACTTC. It encodes CASSFNQVYEQYF.

The chain has TRBV25-1 and TRBJ2-7; 12 bases align to TRBD1. From germline, CDR1 is MGHDK and CDR2 SYGVNS. This CDR3 comprises 12 residues. The trim removed 8 bases at V and 5 bases at J, leaving 1 base unmatched. The CDR3 DNA reads TGTGCCAGCGGGACAGGGGGCCACGAGCAGTACTTC. This translates into CASGTGGHEQYF.

This rearrangement joins TRBV2 to TRBJ2-3; TRBD2 aligns across 10 bases. Unmatched junction bases numbered 12, after V lost 6 bases and J lost 6 bases. The CDR3 consists of 16 residues. Germline lookup yields CDR1 SNHLY and CDR2 FYNNEI. The CDR3 coding sequence is TGTGCCAGCAGAAGACTCGCTAGCGGGGGCTCTGATACGCAGTATTTT. This gives the protein CASRRLASGGSDTQYF.

The V gene is TRBV7-2, the J gene TRBJ1-1, with D tentatively TRBD1 (5 bases). V was trimmed by 3 bases and J by 6 bases, leaving 11 bases between them. Germline V gene data show CDR1 as SGHTA and CDR2 as FQGNSA. This CDR3 spans 13 amino acids. CDR3 in DNA: TGTGCCAGCAGCTTCGGGGGATCCGCTGAAGCTTTCTTT. Translating it yields CASSFGGSAEAFF.

The chain joins TRBV15 to TRBJ2-1; the D gene is possibly TRBD1 (5 bases). This CDR3 has 14 amino acids. Trimming removed 4 bases from V and 1 base from J, with 8 bases in between. Germline CDR1 LNHNV, CDR2 YYDKDF (reference sequence). The CDR3: CATSIGVSYNEQFF. DNA for the CDR3: TGTGCCACCAGCATAGGGGTATCCTACAATGAGCAGTTCTTC.

The V call is TRBV11-2, the J call TRBJ1-2; perhaps TRBD1 as D (5 bases). Germline V gives CDR1 SGHAT, CDR2 FQNNGV. The length of the CDR3 is 16 residues. V was clipped by 6 bases and J by 2 bases, with 19 bases between them. CDR3 region: CASSAGDRSGNYGYTF. Written as DNA, the CDR3 is TGTGCCAGCAGTGCGGGGGACCGCTCAGGCAACTATGGCTACACCTTC.

The chain has TRBV3-1 (or the pseudogene TRBV3-2) and TRBJ1-2; TRBD1 matches at 7 bases. Germline loops: CDR1 LGHDT, CDR2 YNNKEL (reference sequence). The trim removed 4 bases at V and 1 base at J, leaving 6 bases unmatched. The CDR3 covers 15 residues. CDR3 region: CASSLFRDSNYGYTF. The CDR3 nucleotides are TGTGCCAGCAGCCTCTTCCGGGACAGTAACTATGGCTACACCTTC.

The V call is TRBV5-1, the J call TRBJ2-3; D gene unclear. The CDR3 spans 14 residues. V lost 5 bases and J lost 3, with 13 bases in between. CDR1 is SGHRS and CDR2 is YFSETQ in the germline V gene. The CDR3 DNA reads TGCGCCAGCAGAGGGATGTTCACAACAGATACGCAGTATTTT. The encoded protein is CASRGMFTTDTQYF.

This chain connects TRBV5-8 to TRBJ1-2; D possibly corresponds to TRBD1 (6 bases). V lost 5 bases and J lost 6, with 20 bases in between. This CDR3 comprises 15 residues. Germline CDR1 SGHTS, CDR2 YDEGEE. The CDR3 DNA sequence: TGTGCCAGCAGAGGGCGTGTCGGGGGGCTGGATGGCTACACCTTC. Amino acid sequence: CASRGRVGGLDGYTF. The whole variable domain, remainder taken from reference TRBV5-8 and TRBJ1-2, is EAGVTQSPTHLIKTRGQQATLRCSPISGHTSVYWYQQALGLGLQFLLWYDEGEERNRGNFPPRFSGRQFPNYSSELNVNALELEDSALYLCASRGRVGGLDGYTFGSGTRLTVV.

The chain recombines TRBV6-6 with TRBJ2-3, with D possibly matching TRBD1 (5 bases). Trimming left V 4 bases short and J 0 bases short, with 11 bases between. The V gene's germline CDR1 is MNHNY and CDR2 SVGAGI (reference sequence). This CDR3 region has 15 residues. The CDR3 is CASSLSRQSTDTQYF. The CDR3 nucleotides are TGTGCCAGCAGTTTATCCCGACAGAGCACAGATACGCAGTATTTT.

On this clone: A much larger clone lies a single base off, so this may be a read error. The gene calls are TRBV5-8 and TRBJ1-1; D remains ambiguous. V lost 4 bases to trimming and J lost 2 bases, with 9 bases between them. The CDR3 has 13 amino acids. The germline CDR1 and CDR2 sequences are SGHTS and YDEGEE. The CDR3 loop reads CASSPWGNTEAFF. Written as DNA, the CDR3 is TGTGCCAGCAGCCCATGGGGTAACACTGAAGCTTTCTTT. Based on the CDR3 plus reference TRBV5-8 and TRBJ1-1, the full variable domain is EAGVTQSPTHLIKTRGQQATLRCSPISGHTSVYWYQQALGLGLQFLLWYDEGEERNRGNFPPRFSGRQFPNYSSELNVNALELEDSALYLCASSPWGNTEAFFGQGTRLTVV.

The genes are TRBV11-3 and TRBJ2-3; 7 bases are shared with TRBD2. The CDR3 is 16 residues long. CDR1 is SGHNT and CDR2 is YENEEA in the germline V gene. J was trimmed by 2 bases and V by 5 bases; bases with no gene match: 10. DNA for the CDR3: TGTGCCAGCAGCCCCCGGGGAGGGGATCTCACAGATACGCAGTATTTT. Protein: CASSPRGGDLTDTQYF.